This T cell receptor beta chain appears in the sequencing data of a study of early T cells in non-severe SARS-CoV-2 infection. Individual cDNA molecules were tagged with unique molecular identifiers, the study reported. TCRdb itself ran the 5' RACE reads through MiXCR, one entry per CDR3 protein. The sample yields about 49,000 distinct CDR3 sequences, roughly 6.5% seen once. The starting material was whole blood, obtained at baseline. This clonotype was obtained from an adult who was a healthcare worker with PCR-confirmed SARS-CoV-2 infection or an uninfected control (not recorded which).

The chain's CDR3 is CASEGAREKLFF. The CDR3 region has the DNA TGTGCCAGCGAGGGGGCTCGAGAAAAACTGTTTTTT. This chain joins TRBV7-9 and TRBJ1-4; TRBD1 matches at 7 bases. Unmatched junction bases numbered 5, after V lost 8 bases and J lost 8 bases. This CDR3 has 12 amino acids. Germline V gives CDR1 SEHNR, CDR2 FQNEAQ (reference sequence).